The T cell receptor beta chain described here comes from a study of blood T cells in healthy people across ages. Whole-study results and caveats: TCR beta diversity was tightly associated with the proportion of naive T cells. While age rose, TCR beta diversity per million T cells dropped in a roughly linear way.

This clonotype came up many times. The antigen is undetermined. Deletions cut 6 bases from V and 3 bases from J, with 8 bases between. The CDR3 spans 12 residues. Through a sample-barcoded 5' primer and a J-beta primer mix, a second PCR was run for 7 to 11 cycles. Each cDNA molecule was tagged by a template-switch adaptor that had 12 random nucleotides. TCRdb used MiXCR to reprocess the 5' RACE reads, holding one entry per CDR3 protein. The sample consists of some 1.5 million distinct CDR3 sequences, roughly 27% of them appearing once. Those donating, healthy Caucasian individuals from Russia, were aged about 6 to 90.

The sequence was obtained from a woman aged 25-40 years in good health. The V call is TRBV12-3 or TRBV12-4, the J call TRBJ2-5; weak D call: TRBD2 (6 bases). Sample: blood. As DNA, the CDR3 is TGTGCCAGCAGGCGGGGCGAAGAGACCCAGTACTTC. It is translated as CASRRGEETQYF.